This T cell receptor (beta chain) was documented in a study of T cells in Graves' hyperthyroidism and ophthalmopathy (dated by TCRdb to between 2018 and 2021). Regarding the study in general: Peripheral blood samples were taken at initial diagnosis, before any treatment was given. A discovery cohort of about a hundred patients, roughly 45 with Graves' ophthalmopathy and fewer than 65 with stable Graves' hyperthyroidism, was used to find distinguishing TCR V-J signatures. An independent validation cohort of under 20 hyperthyroidism patients and approximately 17 patients who later progressed to ophthalmopathy tested prospective prediction of ophthalmopathy. For training and testing, the 80 to 100 patients in the discovery cohort were randomly divided in a 7:3 ratio. In more than five Graves' hyperthyroidism patients, the study also compared T-cell repertoires from thyroid tissue with T-cell repertoires from blood. After blood sampling, hyperthyroidism patients were treated with methimazole at a starting dose of 30 mg daily, and ophthalmopathy patients were treated with high-dose intravenous methylprednisolone. According to the paper, TCR Vbeta CDR3 sequencing was carried out on around 140 peripheral blood samples, which came from around 43 ophthalmopathy, around 74 hyperthyroidism and roughly 17 progressor patients.

Graves' hyperthyroidism was defined as stable when no progression to ophthalmopathy occurred over 18 months of follow-up. Hyperthyroidism patients were newly diagnosed, had a disease duration of under 2 months, and were aged 18 to 65 years. Exclusion was applied to patients with uncontrolled infections, other autoimmune diseases, pregnancy or lactation. Diagnoses relied on clinical symptoms, serum thyroxine and TRAb, thyroid ultrasound and orbital computed tomography. Ficoll-Paque density gradient centrifugation was used to isolate PBMCs from about 9.4 ml of fresh peripheral blood. Total RNA was extracted with Trizol reagent, and quality was checked on an Agilent 2100 Bioanalyzer. Trimming costs V 1 base and J 3 bases, and their ends lie 9 bases apart. The CDR3, from cysteine to phenylalanine, totals 14 residues. Just CDR3 DNA is preserved here, 42 bases in frame from base 1. Per the germline V gene (reference sequence), SEHNR is the CDR1 and FQNEAQ is the CDR2.

Amplification of TCR beta CDR3 regions was carried out from RNA transcripts. A first-round RT-PCR of the TCR CDR3 used the HTBI primer set with the Qiagen OneStep RT-PCR kit. The libraries were constructed in a second round of multiplex PCR and then size-selected and purified. Paired-end sequencing of the libraries was performed with 100 bp reads on an Illumina HiSeq2000. For the original study's pipeline: SOAPnuke was used to process the raw data, throwing out any read that contained adapters or uncalled bases, had a mean Phred below 15, or lacked an exact constant-primer or identifier match. COPE v1.2.5 was used to merge the high-quality paired reads, and each unique nucleotide sequence was defined as a clonotype. Clonotypes were aligned to IMGT TRBV, TRBD and TRBJ reference segments using MiTCR v1.1. The analysis was restricted to V-J combinations with a frequency above 0.0001, which together covered about 99% of the repertoires. The TCS score was defined as F50 (clonal expansion) divided by E x V (chaos), with BLOSUM62-based TCRdist calculated between CDR3 peptides within each V-J. Welch's t-statistics and random forest reduced around 520 V-J features to roughly 13, which were used in a naive Bayes classifier (R e1071). TCRdb reworked the public reads: Q25 trimming with fastp, MiXCR clone assembly, productive beta chains retained. Here each entry gathers all rows of one CDR3 protein and keeps the most common genes and DNA. These V and J calls are TCRdb output, not the study's own analysis. For this sample the table gives about 710,000 distinct CDR3 sequences, of which roughly 15% were detected only once. Together, the top ten hold under 10% of the sample.

Turning to this clonotype: The antigen it binds to is not known. The sample holds no much larger clone one base away, and base qualities are not on file.

The investigation overall reported the following: In validation, the model predicted progression to ophthalmopathy a median of approximately 6.6 months before onset, with roughly 70% sensitivity and roughly 72% specificity. Sample size was not statistically predetermined, and investigators were not blinded to group allocation. Most expanded thyroid clonotypes (frequency above 0.001) were also detected in blood, a finding suggesting that blood repertoires may reflect thyroid immune responses. Ophthalmopathy was separated from stable hyperthyroidism by a 13 V-J signature model, with 87.88% sensitivity and roughly 81% specificity obtained in cross-validation and 80%/75% obtained in testing.

The V gene is TRBV7-9 and the J gene is TRBJ1-2, with the D gene call left open. This sequence originates from a young man with Graves' hyperthyroidism. Sequencing was performed on blood. CDR3 loop: CASSLGGSYYGYTF. The DNA sequence is as follows: TGTGCCAGCAGCTTAGGTGGGTCCTACTATGGCTACACCTTC.